This TCR beta chain was obtained from a study of blood T cell repertoires in COVID-19. Looked up from germline, CDR1 is SGHRS and CDR2 is YFSETQ. This CDR3 contains 13 residues. Trimming removed 3 bases at V and 5 bases at J, with 12 bases between. TCRdb's copy holds only in-frame clones and misses some; the assay was immunoSEQ multiplex PCR. The sample yields some 97,000 clones, 90% seen once. The sequence came from a man between 60 and 75 years old with acute or convalescent COVID-19. The chain joins TRBV5-1 to TRBJ2-7; a weak D match, TRBD1 (6 bases). The sequenced sample consisted of peripheral blood. CDR3: CASSSQGRDEQYF. The CDR3 DNA reads as TGCGCCAGCAGCTCACAGGGAAGGGACGAGCAGTACTTC. Complete variable domain (other parts from reference TRBV5-1 and TRBJ2-7): KAGVTQTPRYLIKTRGQQVTLSCSPISGHRSVSWYQQTPGQGLQFLFEYFSETQRNKGNFPGRFSGRQFSNSRSEMNVSTLELGDSALYLCASSSQGRDEQYFGPGTRLTVT.